The T cell receptor beta chain described here comes from a study of CD8+ T cells in alopecia areata. Study context: Treated patients swallowed 5 to 10 mg of oral tofacitinib twice daily. Study conclusions and caveats: An increase in clonality over normal scalp was evident in lesional scalp, especially alopecia totalis/universalis. Among the 100 top clones, expanded CD8+ clones, like scalp clonality, were significantly decreased by tofacitinib.

The treatment: oral pan-JAK inhibitor, 5-10 mg twice daily. Between the trimmed V and J ends, which lost 3 bases and 6 bases, there was a span of 15 bases. CDR1 is GTSNPN and CDR2 is SVGIG in the germline V gene (reference sequence). The CDR3 is made up of 14 amino acids. Worth noting for this clone: The antigen remains undetermined.

Extracted RNA was reverse transcribed, and the resulting cDNA served as sequencing template. Repertoires were generated with immunoSEQ multiplex PCR, while TCRdb's copy carries only in-frame clones and drops some. The data contain some 170,000 clones, about 48% of them singletons. This clonotype was sampled from a human donor with alopecia areata. Sequences were derived from CD8+ T cells sorted from blood, sampled at week 24, from a patient treated with tofacitinib. The chain has TRBV30 and TRBJ2-1, with D perhaps TRBD1 (6 bases). CDR3 sequence: CAWSPRGSRNEQFF. Written as DNA, the CDR3 is TGTGCCTGGAGCCCGAGGGGGAGTCGCAATGAGCAGTTCTTC.